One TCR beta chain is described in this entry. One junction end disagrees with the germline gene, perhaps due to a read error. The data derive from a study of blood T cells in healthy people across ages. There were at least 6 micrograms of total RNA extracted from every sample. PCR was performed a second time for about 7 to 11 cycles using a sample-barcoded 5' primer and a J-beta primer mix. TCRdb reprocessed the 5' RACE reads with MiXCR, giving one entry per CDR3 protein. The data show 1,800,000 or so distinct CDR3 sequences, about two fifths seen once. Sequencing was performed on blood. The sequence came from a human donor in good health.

The CDR3 coding sequence is TGTGCCAACAGCCGAGAGGGTCTCCAAGAGACCCAGTACTTC. It is translated as CANSREGLQETQYF. V usage is TRBV4-2 and J usage is TRBJ2-5; TRBD2 might be the D (5 bases). The CDR3 is made up of 14 amino acids. The V gene's germline CDR1 is LGHNA and CDR2 YNFKEQ.